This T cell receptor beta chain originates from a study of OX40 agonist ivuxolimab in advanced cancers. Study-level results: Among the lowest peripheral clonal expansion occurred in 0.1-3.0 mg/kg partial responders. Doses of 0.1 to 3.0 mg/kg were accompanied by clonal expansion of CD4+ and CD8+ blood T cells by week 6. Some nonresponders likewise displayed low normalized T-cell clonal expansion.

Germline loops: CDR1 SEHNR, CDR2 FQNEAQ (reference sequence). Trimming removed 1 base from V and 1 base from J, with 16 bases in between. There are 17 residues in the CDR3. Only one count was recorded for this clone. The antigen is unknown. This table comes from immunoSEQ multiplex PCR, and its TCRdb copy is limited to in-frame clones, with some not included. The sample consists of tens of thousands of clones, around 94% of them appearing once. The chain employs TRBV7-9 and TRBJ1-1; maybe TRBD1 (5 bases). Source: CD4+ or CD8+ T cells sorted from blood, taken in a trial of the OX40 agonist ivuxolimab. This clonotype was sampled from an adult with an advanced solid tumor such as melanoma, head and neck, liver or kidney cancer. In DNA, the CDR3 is TGTGCCAGCAGCTTAGTCCCTTTGGACGACAGGAACACTGAAGCTTTCTTT. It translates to CASSLVPLDDRNTEAFF.